This T cell receptor beta chain is from a study of PD-1 blockade in classical Hodgkin lymphoma. Study findings and constraints: Relapsed/refractory patients reportedly had the lowest baseline TCR diversity, below newly diagnosed patients, who were below healthy donors.

Clones were read by immunoSEQ multiplex PCR, and TCRdb kept only the in-frame ones, dropping some. This sample carries tens of thousands of clones, roughly 93% of them seen once, and the ten largest clones take more than 2%. The V gene lost 0 bases and the J gene lost 3 bases, with 9 bases spanning the gap. Germline V gene lookup returns CDR1 MNHNY and CDR2 SVGAGI (reference sequence). The CDR3 runs to 15 residues. With regard to this clone: The antigen is not known.

Noted time point: newly diagnosed, previously untreated cHL patient sample. The TCR comes from a human donor with classical Hodgkin lymphoma. The chain links TRBV6-6 to TRBJ1-3; D possibly corresponds to TRBD1 (5 bases). Source material: peripheral blood mononuclear cells (PBMCs). The CDR3 DNA reads TGTGCCAGCAGTTACTCGAGACAGCTTGGAAACACCATATATTTT. It is translated as CASSYSRQLGNTIYF.